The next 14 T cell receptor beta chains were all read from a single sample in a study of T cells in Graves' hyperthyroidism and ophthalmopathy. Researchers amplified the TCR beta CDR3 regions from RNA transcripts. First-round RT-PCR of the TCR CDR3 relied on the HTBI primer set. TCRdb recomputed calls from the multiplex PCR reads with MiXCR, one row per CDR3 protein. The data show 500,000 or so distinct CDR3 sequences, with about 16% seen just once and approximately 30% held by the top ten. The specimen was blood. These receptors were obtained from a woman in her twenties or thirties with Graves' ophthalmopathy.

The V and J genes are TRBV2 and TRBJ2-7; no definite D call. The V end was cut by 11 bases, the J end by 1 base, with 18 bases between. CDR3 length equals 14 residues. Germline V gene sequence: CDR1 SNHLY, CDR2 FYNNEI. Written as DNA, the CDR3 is TGTGCCGGATCTTCTGGACGGGCTTCCTACGAGCAGTACTTC. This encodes CAGSSGRASYEQYF.

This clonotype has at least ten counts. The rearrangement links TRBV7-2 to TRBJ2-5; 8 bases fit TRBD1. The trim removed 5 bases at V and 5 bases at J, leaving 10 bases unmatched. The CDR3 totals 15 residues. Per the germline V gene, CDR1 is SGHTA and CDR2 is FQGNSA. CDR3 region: CASSRDRGSEETQYF. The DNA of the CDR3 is TGTGCCAGCAGCCGAGACAGGGGAAGTGAGGAGACCCAGTACTTC.

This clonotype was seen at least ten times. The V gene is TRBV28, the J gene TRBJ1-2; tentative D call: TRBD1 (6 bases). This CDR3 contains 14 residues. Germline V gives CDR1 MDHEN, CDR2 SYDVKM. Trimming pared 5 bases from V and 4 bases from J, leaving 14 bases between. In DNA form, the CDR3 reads TGTGCCAGCAGTCCTCCCTACAGGGTCTATGGCTACACCTTC. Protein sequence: CASSPPYRVYGYTF.

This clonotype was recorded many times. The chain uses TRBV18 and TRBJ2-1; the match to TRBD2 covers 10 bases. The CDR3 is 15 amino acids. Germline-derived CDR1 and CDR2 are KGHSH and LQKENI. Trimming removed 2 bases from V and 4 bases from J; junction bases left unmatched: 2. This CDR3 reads CASSPKTSGYNEQFF. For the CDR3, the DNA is TGTGCCAGCTCACCAAAGACTAGCGGGTACAATGAGCAGTTCTTC.

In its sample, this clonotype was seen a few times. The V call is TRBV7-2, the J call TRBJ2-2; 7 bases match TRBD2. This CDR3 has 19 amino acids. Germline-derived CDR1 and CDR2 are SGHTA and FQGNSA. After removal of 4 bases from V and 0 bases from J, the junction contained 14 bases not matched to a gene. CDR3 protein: CASSYRAGNPFANTGELFF. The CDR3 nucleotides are TGTGCCAGCAGCTACCGAGCGGGGAACCCGTTCGCGAACACCGGGGAGCTGTTTTTT.

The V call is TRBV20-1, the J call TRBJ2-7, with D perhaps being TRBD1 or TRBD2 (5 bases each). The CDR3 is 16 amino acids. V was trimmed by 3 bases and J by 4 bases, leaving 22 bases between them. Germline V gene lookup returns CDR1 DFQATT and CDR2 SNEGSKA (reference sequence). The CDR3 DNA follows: TGCAGTGCTAGCCTTTTATTACGGGACCGAGATTACGAGCAGTACTTC. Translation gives CSASLLLRDRDYEQYF.

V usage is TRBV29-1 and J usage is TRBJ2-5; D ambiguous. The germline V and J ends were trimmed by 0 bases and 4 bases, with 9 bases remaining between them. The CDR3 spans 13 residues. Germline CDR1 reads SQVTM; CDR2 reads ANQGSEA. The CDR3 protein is CSVEDPKGETQYF. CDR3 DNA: TGCAGCGTTGAAGATCCAAAAGGAGAGACCCAGTACTTC. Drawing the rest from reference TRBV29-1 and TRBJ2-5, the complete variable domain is SAVISQKPSRDICQRGTSLTIQCQVDSQVTMMFWYRQQPGQSLTLIATANQGSEATYESGFVIDKFPISRPNLTFSTLTVSNMSPEDSSIYLCSVEDPKGETQYFGPGTRLLVL.

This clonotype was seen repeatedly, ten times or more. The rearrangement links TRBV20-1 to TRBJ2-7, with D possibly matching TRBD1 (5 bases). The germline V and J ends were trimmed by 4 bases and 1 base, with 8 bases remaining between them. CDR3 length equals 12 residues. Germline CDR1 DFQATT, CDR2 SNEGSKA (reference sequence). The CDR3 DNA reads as TGCAGTGCTATGGACACTTCCTACGAGCAGTACTTC. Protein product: CSAMDTSYEQYF.

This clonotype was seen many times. The CDR3 nucleotides read TGCAGTGCTCCAAGGGTAACTCAGGGGGCATGGGGAAGAGCTTTCTTT. It translates to CSAPRVTQGAWGRAFF. The chain has TRBV20-1 and TRBJ1-1; the match to TRBD1 covers 8 bases. The V and J ends lost 5 bases and 10 bases, in that order; junction bases with no gene match: 21. This CDR3 spans 16 amino acids. Germline values: CDR1 DFQATT, CDR2 SNEGSKA (reference sequence).

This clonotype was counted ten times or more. The CDR3 region is CSGFGGMNTEAFF. The CDR3 DNA reads TGCAGTGGTTTTGGAGGAATGAACACTGAAGCTTTCTTT. The chain carries TRBV20-1 and TRBJ1-1; D is unclear. Per germline, CDR1 DFQATT and CDR2 SNEGSKA (reference sequence). Trimming pared 7 bases from V and 0 bases from J, leaving 12 bases between. This CDR3 comprises 13 residues.

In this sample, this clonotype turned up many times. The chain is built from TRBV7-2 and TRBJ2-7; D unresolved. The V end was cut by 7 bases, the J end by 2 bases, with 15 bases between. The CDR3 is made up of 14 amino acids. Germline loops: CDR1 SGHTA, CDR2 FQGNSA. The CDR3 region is CASMSSRVAYEQYF. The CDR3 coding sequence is TGTGCCAGCATGTCATCCCGGGTAGCCTACGAGCAGTACTTC.

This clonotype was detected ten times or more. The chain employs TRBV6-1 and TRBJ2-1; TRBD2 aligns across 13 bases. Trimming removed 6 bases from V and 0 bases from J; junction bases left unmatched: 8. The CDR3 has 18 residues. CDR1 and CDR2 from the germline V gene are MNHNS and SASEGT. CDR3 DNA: TGTGCCAGCAGCTTCGGACTAGCGGGAGACGGCTCCTACAATGAGCAGTTCTTC. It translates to CASSFGLAGDGSYNEQFF.

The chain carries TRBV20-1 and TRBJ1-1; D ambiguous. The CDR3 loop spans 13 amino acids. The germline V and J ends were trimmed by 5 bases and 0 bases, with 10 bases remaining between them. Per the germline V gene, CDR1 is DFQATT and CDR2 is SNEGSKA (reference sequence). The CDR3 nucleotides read TGCAGTGCTGGGCGCTCCATGAACACTGAAGCTTTCTTT. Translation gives CSAGRSMNTEAFF.

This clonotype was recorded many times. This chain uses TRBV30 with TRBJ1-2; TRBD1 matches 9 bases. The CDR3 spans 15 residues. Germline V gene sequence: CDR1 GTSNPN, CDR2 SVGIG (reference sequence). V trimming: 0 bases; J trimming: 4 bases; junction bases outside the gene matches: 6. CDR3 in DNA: TGTGCCTGGAGTGTTGGACAGGGGCTTGGCTATGGCTACACCTTC. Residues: CAWSVGQGLGYGYTF.